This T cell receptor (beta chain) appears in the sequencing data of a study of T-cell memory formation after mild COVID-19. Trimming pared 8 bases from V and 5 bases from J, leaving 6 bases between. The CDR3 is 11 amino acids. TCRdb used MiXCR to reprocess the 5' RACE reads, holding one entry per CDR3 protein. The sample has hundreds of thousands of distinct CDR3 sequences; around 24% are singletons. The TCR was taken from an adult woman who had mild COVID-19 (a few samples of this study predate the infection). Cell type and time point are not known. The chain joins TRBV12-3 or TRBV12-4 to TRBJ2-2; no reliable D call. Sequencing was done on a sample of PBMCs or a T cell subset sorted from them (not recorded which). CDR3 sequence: CASLLTGELFF. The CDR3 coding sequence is TGTGCCAGCTTATTGACCGGGGAGCTGTTTTTT.